The T cell receptor (beta chain) under discussion was sequenced for a study of HIV-infected patients and healthy controls. Alpha and beta constant-region primers primed reverse transcription of 500 to 550 ng RNA. Alpha and beta chain libraries were made separately by chain-specific third strand synthesis with multiplexing indices. Via MiXCR, TCRdb re-called the 5' RACE reads, giving one row per CDR3 protein. The sample lists 15,000 to 20,000 distinct CDR3 sequences; 8.9% were seen once. The repertoire came from unfractionated whole blood and reflected all unsorted peripheral T cells. The CDR3 totals 16 residues. CDR1 is LNHNV, CDR2 YYDKDF, per germline (reference sequence). Losses at the gene ends were 4 bases for V and 0 bases for J; bases not matched to a gene: 5.

Sample: blood. The chain recombines TRBV15 with TRBJ2-4; 8 bases agree with TRBD1. This sequence originates from an adult in good health. CDR3 in DNA: TGTGCCACCAGCATGACAGGGGAAGTAGCCAAAAACATTCAGTACTTC. It is translated as CATSMTGEVAKNIQYF.